This TCR beta chain was identified during a study of blood T cell repertoires in COVID-19. About the research overall: In each case, the material was cDNA or gDNA derived from T cells, B-cell-depleted T cells, or PBMCs.

The assay was immunoSEQ multiplex PCR, and TCRdb's table has in-frame clones only and misses some. This table has approximately 280,000 clones, about 85% appearing once. Participants were aged about 18 to 90 years, lived in roughly 25 US areas, and enrolled virtually. Clinical history as reported by participants underpinned cohort assignment. Either two negative PCRs, clearance, or symptom resolution qualified Cohort 3 donors as recovered. This TCR came from a woman in her fifties or sixties who had recovered from COVID-19. Sequencing was done on a sample of PBMCs or T cells enriched from blood (not recorded which).

CDR3 region: CASSQEGRAYTGELFF. In DNA form, the CDR3 reads TGTGCCAGCAGCCAAGAGGGGAGGGCCTACACCGGGGAGCTGTTTTTT. The rearrangement links TRBV4-2 to TRBJ2-2, with 7 bases fitting TRBD2. V dropped 0 bases and J dropped 3; count of bases not matched to a gene: 4. The CDR3 spans 16 residues. Germline V gives CDR1 LGHNA, CDR2 YNFKEQ.